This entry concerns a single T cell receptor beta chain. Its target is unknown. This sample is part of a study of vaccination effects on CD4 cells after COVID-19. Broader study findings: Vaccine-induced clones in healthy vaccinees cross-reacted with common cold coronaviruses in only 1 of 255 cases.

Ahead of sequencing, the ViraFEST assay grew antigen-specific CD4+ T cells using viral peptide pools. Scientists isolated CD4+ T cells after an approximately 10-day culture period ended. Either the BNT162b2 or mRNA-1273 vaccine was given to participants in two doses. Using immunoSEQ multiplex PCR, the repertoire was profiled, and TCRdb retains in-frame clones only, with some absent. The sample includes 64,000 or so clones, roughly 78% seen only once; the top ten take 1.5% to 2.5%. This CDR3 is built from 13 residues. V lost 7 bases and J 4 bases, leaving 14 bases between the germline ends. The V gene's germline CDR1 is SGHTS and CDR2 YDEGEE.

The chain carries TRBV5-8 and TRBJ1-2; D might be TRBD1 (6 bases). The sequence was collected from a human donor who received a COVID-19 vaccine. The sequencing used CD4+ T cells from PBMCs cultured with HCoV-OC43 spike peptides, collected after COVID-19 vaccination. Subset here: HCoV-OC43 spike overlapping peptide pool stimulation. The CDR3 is CASRPGGGYGYTF. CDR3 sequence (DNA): TGTGCCAGCCGTCCGGGGGGCGGCTATGGCTACACCTTC.